The next 27 T cell receptor beta chains were all read from a single sample in a study of CD8 T cells in ankylosing spondylitis (dated by TCRdb to between 2016 and 2019). Library method: 5' RACE. This sample was sequenced with an Illumina HiSeq 2500. TCRdb cleaned the public reads at Q25 with fastp, built clones with MiXCR and kept in-frame beta chains. Here each entry gathers all rows of one CDR3 protein and keeps the most common genes and DNA. This sample holds around 250,000 distinct CDR3 sequences; around 10% were observed only once. The ten largest clones represent 5.5% to 8% of the sample. The sequenced sample was blood, either unsorted or a sorted T cell fraction (not recorded which). These receptors all come from a male donor with ankylosing spondylitis or in good health (not recorded which).

This clonotype was picked up many times. The CDR3 coding sequence is TGCAGTGCCCAGAAACCCAACTTAATGTACGAGCAGTACTTC. Its protein is CSAQKPNLMYEQYF. This sequence joins TRBV20-1 and TRBJ2-7; D is uncertain. The CDR3 spans 14 residues. V lost 6 bases to trimming and J lost 4 bases, with 19 bases between them. In germline, CDR1 is DFQATT, CDR2 SNEGSKA (reference sequence).

This clonotype came up a few times. The genes are TRBV9 and TRBJ1-6; a weak D match, TRBD1 (6 bases). The CDR3 is 14 amino acids. The ends were cut back, 6 bases at V and 7 bases at J, with 14 bases in the middle. Germline CDR1 reads SGDLS; CDR2 reads YYNGEE. The CDR3 sequence is CASISGQLNSPLHF. CDR3 DNA: TGTGCCAGCATTTCCGGACAGCTAAATTCACCCCTCCACTTT.

This clonotype was found many times. The CDR3, as DNA: TGCAGTGCTAGCGGACTAGCGGATACGCAGTATTTT. It encodes CSASGLADTQYF. The rearrangement uses TRBV20-1 and TRBJ2-3; 9 positions agree with TRBD2. Germline loops: CDR1 DFQATT, CDR2 SNEGSKA (reference sequence). CDR3 length: 12 residues. The trim removed 3 bases at V and 6 bases at J, leaving 1 base unmatched.

This clonotype has a handful of counts. The chain carries TRBV3-1 and TRBJ1-4; 7 positions agree with TRBD1. The V gene's germline CDR1 is LGHDT and CDR2 YNNKEL (reference sequence). Trimming cost V 3 bases and J 2 bases; bases outside gene matches: 3. The CDR3 is 15 amino acids. CDR3 amino acids: CASSQAGQTNEKLFF. The CDR3 DNA is TGTGCCAGCAGCCAGGCGGGACAGACTAATGAAAAACTGTTTTTT. Based on the CDR3 plus reference TRBV3-1 and TRBJ1-4, the full variable domain is DTAVSQTPKYLVTQMGNDKSIKCEQNLGHDTMYWYKQDSKKFLKIMFSYNNKELIINETVPNRFSPKSPDKAHLNLHINSLELGDSAVYFCASSQAGQTNEKLFFGSGTQLSVL.

This clonotype was counted many times. This chain links TRBV12-3 or TRBV12-4 with TRBJ2-2; 10 bases align to TRBD2. This CDR3 has 14 residues. V lost 8 bases, J lost 6 bases, and 6 bases stayed unmatched. The CDR3 reads CASLAGAFPGELFF. CDR3 DNA sequence: TGTGCCAGCCTAGCGGGAGCCTTCCCCGGGGAGCTGTTTTTT.

The chain joins TRBV19 to TRBJ2-7; weak D call: TRBD2 (6 bases). Per germline, CDR1 LNHDA and CDR2 SQIVND (reference sequence). V was clipped by 3 bases and J by 0 bases, with 12 bases between them. This CDR3 has 15 residues. The CDR3 spells CASSMGPGVSYEQYF. CDR3 DNA: TGTGCCAGTAGTATGGGGCCGGGGGTCTCCTACGAGCAGTACTTC.

This clonotype was seen many times. J is TRBJ2-3 and V is TRBV12-3 or TRBV12-4, with a weak D call TRBD1 (5 bases). This CDR3 comprises 16 residues. With 2 bases removed from V and 0 bases from J, the gap between germline ends came to 12 bases. The CDR3 DNA follows: TGTGCCAGCAGTTTAAGGGGCGGAAGAAGCACAGATACGCAGTATTTT. Amino acids: CASSLRGGRSTDTQYF.

This clonotype was seen repeatedly, ten times or more. This chain joins TRBV27 and TRBJ2-1, with a possible D match to TRBD1 (6 bases). Germline CDR1 is MNHEY and CDR2 is SMNVEV (reference sequence). V was trimmed by 0 bases and J by 12 bases, leaving 18 bases between them. The CDR3 loop spans 15 amino acids. The CDR3 bases are TGTGCCAGCAGTTTATCGGGGGCCGTCCGGAGCAGGCAGTTCTTC. This translates into CASSLSGAVRSRQFF.

This clonotype was counted a few times. The J gene is TRBJ2-2, the V gene TRBV28, with 15 bases lining up with TRBD2. CDR1 and CDR2 (germline): MDHEN, SYDVKM. The CDR3 consists of 18 residues. Trimming took 5 bases from V and 1 from J; bases not matched to a gene: 5. CDR3 amino acids: CASSTGLAGGLNTGELFF. In nucleotides, the CDR3 is TGTGCCAGCAGTACGGGACTAGCGGGAGGCCTGAACACCGGGGAGCTGTTTTTT.

The J gene is TRBJ2-5, the V gene TRBV5-1, with D unclear. The length of the CDR3 is 14 residues. Trimming removed 0 bases from V and 3 bases from J, with 9 bases in between. The germline CDR1 and CDR2 sequences are SGHRS and YFSETQ. In DNA, the CDR3 is TGCGCCAGCAGCTTGGCGGGCAGTAAAGAGACCCAGTACTTC. Amino acid sequence: CASSLAGSKETQYF.

In its sample, this clonotype was seen a few times. The chain uses TRBV3-1 and TRBJ2-1, with D possibly TRBD2 on 6 matching bases. In germline, CDR1 is LGHDT, CDR2 YNNKEL (reference sequence). Trimming cost V 4 bases and J 14 bases, with 27 bases left between them. The CDR3 is 16 residues long. The CDR3 sequence: CASSLDLPGGLLGEFF. The CDR3 DNA reads TGTGCCAGCAGCCTCGACCTGCCCGGGGGATTGCTCGGGGAGTTCTTC.

This clonotype was seen many times. The rearrangement joins TRBV5-1 to TRBJ2-2, with D unclear. CDR3 length: 14 amino acids. V lost 1 base, J lost 2 bases, and 6 bases lay in between. The germline V gene has CDR1 SGHRS and CDR2 YFSETQ. CDR3 sequence reads: CASSLLENTGELFF. The CDR3 bases are TGCGCCAGCAGCTTGCTGGAAAACACCGGGGAGCTGTTTTTT.

The CDR3 DNA follows: TGTGCCAGCAGTGACGGGACAGGGCACGTCTACGAGCAGTACTTC. The encoded protein is CASSDGTGHVYEQYF. The chain is built from TRBV2 and TRBJ2-7; 9 nucleotides line up with TRBD1. The ends lost 3 bases at V and 3 bases at J; junction bases unmatched: 6. Germline assignment: CDR1 SNHLY and CDR2 FYNNEI. This CDR3 is 15 amino acids long.

There are many counts of this clonotype. V and J are TRBV9 and TRBJ2-7; 7 positions agree with TRBD1. The CDR3 is 15 amino acids. V shed 2 bases, J shed 0 bases, and the junction held 5 bases outside the gene matches. CDR1 and CDR2 from the germline V gene are SGDLS and YYNGEE. The CDR3 spells CASSVGDSLSYEQYF. In DNA, the CDR3 is TGTGCCAGCAGCGTTGGGGACAGCCTCTCCTACGAGCAGTACTTC. Complete variable domain (other parts from reference TRBV9 and TRBJ2-7): DSGVTQTPKHLITATGQRVTLRCSPRSGDLSVYWYQQSLDQGLQFLIQYYNGEERAKGNILERFSAQQFPDLHSELNLSSLELGDSALYFCASSVGDSLSYEQYFGPGTRLTVT.

This clonotype was recorded many times. CDR3: CASSQDSGQGVYF. DNA of the CDR3: TGCGCCAGCAGCCAAGATTCGGGACAGGGGGTATATTTT. V and J are TRBV4-1 and TRBJ2-3; 11 nucleotides match TRBD1. The CDR3 spans 13 residues. Trimming took 0 bases from V and 15 from J; bases not matched to a gene: 5. Germline CDR1 MGHRA, CDR2 YSYEKL.

In its sample, this clonotype was seen many times. The chain uses TRBV5-1 and TRBJ2-5; tentatively, D is TRBD1 (6 bases). Germline lookup yields CDR1 SGHRS and CDR2 YFSETQ. V gave up 0 bases and J gave up 3 bases, with 12 bases separating them. CDR3 length: 15 residues. The CDR3 DNA reads as TGCGCCAGCAGCTTGGCTGTGGGGGCCGAAGAGACCCAGTACTTC. Amino acid sequence: CASSLAVGAEETQYF. Using reference TRBV5-1 and TRBJ2-5 for the parts outside the CDR3, the full variable domain is KAGVTQTPRYLIKTRGQQVTLSCSPISGHRSVSWYQQTPGQGLQFLFEYFSETQRNKGNFPGRFSGRQFSNSRSEMNVSTLELGDSALYLCASSLAVGAEETQYFGPGTRLLVL.

In this sample, this clonotype turned up many times. This sequence joins TRBV29-1 and TRBJ2-1, with a possible D match to TRBD1 (6 bases). The CDR3 sequence is 15 residues long. In germline, CDR1 is SQVTM, CDR2 ANQGSEA. V was shortened by 2 bases and J by 4 bases, with 15 bases between the two germline ends. The CDR3 here is CSVEIREGGYNEQFF. The CDR3 DNA sequence: TGCAGCGTTGAAATCAGGGAAGGGGGTTACAATGAGCAGTTCTTC.

The chain links TRBV5-1 to TRBJ2-1, with 12 bases lining up with TRBD2. CDR3 size: 17 residues. Looked up from germline, CDR1 is SGHRS and CDR2 is YFSETQ. V shed 1 base and J 6 bases; nucleotides not matched to a gene: 8. The CDR3 here is CASSLSETSGSRNEQFF. The CDR3 coding sequence is TGCGCCAGCAGCTTGTCGGAGACTAGCGGGAGTCGCAATGAGCAGTTCTTC.

This clonotype was seen a few times. The rearrangement links TRBV6-1 to TRBJ2-7, with D possibly matching TRBD1 (6 bases). Germline CDR1 and CDR2: MNHNS and SASEGT. Deletions cut 2 bases from V and 6 bases from J, with 11 bases between. This CDR3 is built from 13 residues. CDR3 amino acids: CASSERDNTEQYF. For the CDR3, the DNA is TGTGCCAGCAGTGAAAGGGACAACACCGAGCAGTACTTC.

A few counts support this clonotype. The chain combines TRBV11-1 with TRBJ1-5; no clear D. The CDR3 has 18 residues. Trimming cost V 3 bases and J 0 bases, with 18 bases left between them. CDR1 is SGHAT, CDR2 FQDESV, per germline (reference sequence). CDR3 protein: CASSFVLGFGYSNQPQHF. The CDR3 DNA sequence: TGTGCCAGCAGCTTTGTTCTGGGGTTTGGTTATAGCAATCAGCCCCAGCATTTT.

This clonotype showed up many times. This rearrangement joins TRBV20-1 to TRBJ2-3; TRBD1 might be the D (5 bases). The length of the CDR3 is 12 residues. V shed 6 bases and J shed 4 bases, with 11 bases lying between them. Germline V gene sequence: CDR1 DFQATT, CDR2 SNEGSKA (reference sequence). CDR3 residues: CSAPGLADTQYF. The CDR3 nucleotides are TGCAGTGCGCCAGGGTTGGCAGATACGCAGTATTTT.

This clonotype occurred many times. The rearrangement uses TRBV20-1 and TRBJ1-1, with 8 positions matching TRBD1. The CDR3 consists of 15 residues. After removal of 0 bases from V and 5 bases from J, the junction contained 8 bases not matched to a gene. CDR1 and CDR2 (germline): DFQATT, SNEGSKA (reference sequence). CDR3 sequence reads: CSARDSSRGLTEAFF. The CDR3 DNA reads as TGCAGTGCTAGAGATAGTTCCAGGGGGCTTACTGAAGCTTTCTTT.

This clonotype has a handful of counts. The V gene is TRBV11-2, the J gene TRBJ1-1; maybe TRBD1 (5 bases). The CDR3 is made up of 12 amino acids. Germline values: CDR1 SGHAT, CDR2 FQNNGV. Trimming pared 4 bases from V and 11 bases from J, leaving 14 bases between. CDR3 region: CASSSKGPGAFF. The DNA of the CDR3 is TGTGCCAGCAGCTCCAAGGGGCCCGGGGCTTTCTTT.

This clonotype came up many times. The chain recombines TRBV20-1 with TRBJ1-1, with D possibly TRBD1 on 6 matching bases. Germline V gene sequence: CDR1 DFQATT, CDR2 SNEGSKA (reference sequence). The V end was cut by 3 bases, the J end by 0 bases, with 11 bases between. The CDR3 consists of 14 residues. The CDR3 DNA follows: TGCAGTGCTAGCAAACAGGGCTTGAACACTGAAGCTTTCTTT. It is translated as CSASKQGLNTEAFF.

This clonotype has a count of ten or more. The chain links TRBV28 to TRBJ2-5; no definite D call. Trimming took 5 bases from V and 0 from J, leaving 10 bases between them. There are 14 residues in the CDR3. Germline CDR1 is MDHEN and CDR2 is SYDVKM. The CDR3 is CASSVRPDQETQYF. The CDR3 DNA is TGTGCCAGCAGTGTCAGACCTGACCAAGAGACCCAGTACTTC.

This clonotype came up many times. The chain links TRBV12-3 or TRBV12-4 to TRBJ1-1, with a weak D call TRBD1 (5 bases). This CDR3 is 15 amino acids long. Between the trimmed V and J ends, which lost 4 bases and 1 base, there was a span of 13 bases. The CDR3 loop is CASSSRATANTEAFF. In DNA form, the CDR3 reads TGTGCCAGCAGTTCAAGGGCGACAGCGAACACTGAAGCTTTCTTT.

This clonotype was picked up many times. The V gene is TRBV12-3 or TRBV12-4, the J gene TRBJ2-4; 9 nucleotides match TRBD1. J gave up 11 bases and V 5 bases, and 7 bases lay outside the gene matches. The CDR3 spans 13 residues. The CDR3 loop is CASSPGQGLVQYF. The DNA of the CDR3 is TGTGCCAGCAGTCCCGGACAGGGGCTAGTTCAGTACTTC.